The T cell receptor (beta chain) described here comes from a study of T cell responses to AZD1222 COVID-19 vaccine. The study's findings and limits: Sampled repertoires all dated from after the peak T cell response.

Produced via immunoSEQ multiplex PCR; TCRdb's table is partial and in-frame only. The sample lists fewer than 140,000 clones; about 92% were seen once. As regards this clone: Its specificity is not known.

The CDR3 sequence is 16 residues long. Germline V gene sequence: CDR1 LNHDA, CDR2 SQIVND (reference sequence). The V gene lost 3 bases and the J gene lost 1 base, with 12 bases spanning the gap. The J gene is TRBJ1-4, the V gene TRBV19, with D unclear. The source of this sequence is an adult who received the AZD1222 COVID-19 vaccine. Sample: peripheral blood, taken 28 days after the second AZD1222 dose. In DNA form, the CDR3 reads TGTGCCAGTAGTATCCTGCAGACGGGAACTAATGAAAAACTGTTTTTT. It specifies CASSILQTGTNEKLFF.